This T cell receptor beta chain comes out of a study of shared T cell receptors in the human thymus. Libraries were prepared by immunoSEQ multiplex PCR; TCRdb keeps only in-frame clonotypes and omits some of them. The data hold 700,000 or so clones, with approximately 85% observed a single time. This CDR3 region has 18 residues. V was trimmed by 1 base and J by 0 bases, leaving 18 bases between them. CDR1 is LNHNV, CDR2 YYDKDF, per germline (reference sequence). This sample also belongs to another study, concerning human thymus T cells. This second report adds: Infants, healthy and Finnish, who were having corrective surgery for congenital heart defects served as donors. Thymic as well as blood repertoires seemed to favor certain V and J genes unevenly.

This sequence originates from a girl under three years old with a congenital heart defect. Material for sequencing was thymocytes. The chain couples TRBV15 to TRBJ1-1, with a weak D call TRBD1 (5 bases). The CDR3 DNA sequence: TGTGCCACCAGCAGAGGAGAGAGGGGAGGGCCCATGAACACTGAAGCTTTCTTT. Translating it yields CATSRGERGGPMNTEAFF.